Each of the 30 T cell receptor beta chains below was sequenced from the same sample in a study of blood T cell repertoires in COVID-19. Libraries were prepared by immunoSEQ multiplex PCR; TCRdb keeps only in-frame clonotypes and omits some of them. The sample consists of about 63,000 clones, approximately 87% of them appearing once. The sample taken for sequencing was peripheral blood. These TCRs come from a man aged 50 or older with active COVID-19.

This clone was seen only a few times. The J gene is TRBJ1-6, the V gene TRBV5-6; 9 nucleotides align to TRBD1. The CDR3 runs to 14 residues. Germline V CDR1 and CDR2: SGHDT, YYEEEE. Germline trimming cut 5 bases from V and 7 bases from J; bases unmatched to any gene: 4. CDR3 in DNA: TGTGCCAGCAGGACCGGGACAGGGAATTCACCCCTCCACTTT. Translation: CASRTGTGNSPLHF.

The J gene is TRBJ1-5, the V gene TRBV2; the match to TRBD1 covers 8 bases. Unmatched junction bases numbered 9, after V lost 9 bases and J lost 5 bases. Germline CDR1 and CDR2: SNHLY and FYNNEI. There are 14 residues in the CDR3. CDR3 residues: CASKTGTGDQPQHF. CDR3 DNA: TGTGCCAGTAAGACCGGGACAGGTGATCAGCCCCAGCATTTT. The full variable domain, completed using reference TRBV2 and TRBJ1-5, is EPEVTQTPSHQVTQMGQEVILRCVPISNHLYFYWYRQILGQKVEFLVSFYNNEISEKSEIFDDQFSVERPDGSNFTLKIRSTKLEDSAMYFCASKTGTGDQPQHFGDGTRLSIL.

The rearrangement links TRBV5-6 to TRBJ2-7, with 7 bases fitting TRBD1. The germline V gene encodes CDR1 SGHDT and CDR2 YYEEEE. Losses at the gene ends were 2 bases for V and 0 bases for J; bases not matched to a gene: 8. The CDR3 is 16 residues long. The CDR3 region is CASSFWTGLPSYEQYF. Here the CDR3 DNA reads TGTGCCAGCAGCTTTTGGACAGGCCTTCCCTCCTACGAGCAGTACTTC.

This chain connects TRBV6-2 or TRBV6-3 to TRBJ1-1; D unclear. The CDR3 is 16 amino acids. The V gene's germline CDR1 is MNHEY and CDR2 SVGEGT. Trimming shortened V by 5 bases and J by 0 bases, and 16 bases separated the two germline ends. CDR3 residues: CASSVRGRTLNTEAFF. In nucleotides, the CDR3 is TGTGCCAGCAGTGTTAGAGGCAGAACATTGAACACTGAAGCTTTCTTT.

In DNA, the CDR3 is TGTGCCAGTAGTATGGCTCTAGCGGGCAATGAGCAGTTCTTC. This sequence encodes CASSMALAGNEQFF. The chain is built from TRBV19 and TRBJ2-1, with 8 bases that match TRBD2. CDR1 and CDR2 (germline): LNHDA, SQIVND (reference sequence). V lost 3 bases to trimming and J lost 6 bases; unmatched junction nucleotides: 4. This CDR3 is 14 amino acids long.

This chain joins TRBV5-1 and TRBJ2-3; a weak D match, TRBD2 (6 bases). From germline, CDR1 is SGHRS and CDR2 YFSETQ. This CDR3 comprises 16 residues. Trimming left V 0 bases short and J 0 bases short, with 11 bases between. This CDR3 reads CASSLALASSTDTQYF. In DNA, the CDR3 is TGCGCCAGCAGCTTGGCCCTAGCGTCTAGCACAGATACGCAGTATTTT.

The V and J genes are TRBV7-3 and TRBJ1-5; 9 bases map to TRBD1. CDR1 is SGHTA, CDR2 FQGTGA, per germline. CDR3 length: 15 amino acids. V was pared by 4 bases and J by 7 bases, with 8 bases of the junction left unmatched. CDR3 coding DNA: TGTGCCAGCAGCTCGACGGACAGGGGCGGGCAGCCCCAGCATTTT. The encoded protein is CASSSTDRGGQPQHF.

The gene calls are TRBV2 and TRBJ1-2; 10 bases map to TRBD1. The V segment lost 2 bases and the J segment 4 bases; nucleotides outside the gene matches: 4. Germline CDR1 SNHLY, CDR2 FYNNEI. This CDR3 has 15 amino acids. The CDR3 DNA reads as TGTGCCAGCAGTGAACACGGGACAGGGGCCTATGGCTACACCTTC. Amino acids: CASSEHGTGAYGYTF. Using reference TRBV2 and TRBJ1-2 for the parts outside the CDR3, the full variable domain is EPEVTQTPSHQVTQMGQEVILRCVPISNHLYFYWYRQILGQKVEFLVSFYNNEISEKSEIFDDQFSVERPDGSNFTLKIRSTKLEDSAMYFCASSEHGTGAYGYTFGSGTRLTVV.

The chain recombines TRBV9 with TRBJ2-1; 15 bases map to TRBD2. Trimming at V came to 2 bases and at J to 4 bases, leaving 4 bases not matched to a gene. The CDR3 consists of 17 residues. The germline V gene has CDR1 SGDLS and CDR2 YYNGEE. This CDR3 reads CASSVGLAGGGYNEQFF. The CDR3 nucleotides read TGTGCCAGCAGCGTGGGACTAGCGGGAGGAGGTTACAATGAGCAGTTCTTC.

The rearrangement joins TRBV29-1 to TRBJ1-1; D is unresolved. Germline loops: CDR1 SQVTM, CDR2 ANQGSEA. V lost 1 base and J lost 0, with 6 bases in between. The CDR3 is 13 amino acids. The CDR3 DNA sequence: TGCAGCGTTGAAGGACAAATGAACACTGAAGCTTTCTTT. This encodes CSVEGQMNTEAFF.

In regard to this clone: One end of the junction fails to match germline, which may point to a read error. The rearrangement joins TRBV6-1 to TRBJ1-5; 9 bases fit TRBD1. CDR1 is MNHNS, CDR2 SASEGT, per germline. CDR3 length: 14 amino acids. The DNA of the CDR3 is TGTGCCAGCAGGGAAGACAGGGGGAATCAGCCCCAGCATTTT. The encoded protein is CASREDRGNQPQHF.

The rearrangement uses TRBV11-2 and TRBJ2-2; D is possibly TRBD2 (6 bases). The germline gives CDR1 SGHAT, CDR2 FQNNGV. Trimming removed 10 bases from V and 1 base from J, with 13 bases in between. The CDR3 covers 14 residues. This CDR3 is CATAGRVNTGELFF. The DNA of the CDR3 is TGTGCCACCGCGGGGCGGGTGAACACCGGGGAGCTGTTTTTT.

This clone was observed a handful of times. CDR3 bases: TGTGCCAGCAGCCTCCAGGGGCGCTACAATGAGCAGTTCTTC. It yields the protein CASSLQGRYNEQFF. The V gene is TRBV3-1 (or the pseudogene TRBV3-2), the J gene TRBJ2-1, with a tentative D call TRBD1 (6 bases). Trimming cost V 4 bases and J 3 bases, with 10 bases left between them. The germline CDR1 and CDR2 sequences are LGHDT and YNNKEL (reference sequence). CDR3 length equals 14 residues.

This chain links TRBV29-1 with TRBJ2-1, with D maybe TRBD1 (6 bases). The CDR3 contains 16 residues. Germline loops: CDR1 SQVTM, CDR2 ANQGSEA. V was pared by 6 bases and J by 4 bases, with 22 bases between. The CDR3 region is CSVHGQTTLLYNEQFF. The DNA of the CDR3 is TGCAGCGTCCACGGACAGACGACACTTTTATACAATGAGCAGTTCTTC.

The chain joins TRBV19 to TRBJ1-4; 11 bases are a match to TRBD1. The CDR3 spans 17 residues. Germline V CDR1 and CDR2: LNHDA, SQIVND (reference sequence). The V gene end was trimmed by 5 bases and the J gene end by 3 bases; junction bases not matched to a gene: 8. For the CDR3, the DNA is TGTGCCAGTAGTGCACGGGACAGGGGGAGAGCTAATGAAAAACTGTTTTTT. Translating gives CASSARDRGRANEKLFF.

Here the CDR3 DNA reads TGTGCCAGCAGCTTAGGACAGGGATATGGCTACACCTTC. Protein: CASSLGQGYGYTF. The chain has TRBV7-9 and TRBJ1-2; 7 nucleotides agree with TRBD1. V shed 1 base and J 5 bases; nucleotides not matched to a gene: 1. The CDR3 contains 13 residues. Germline CDR1 reads SEHNR; CDR2 reads FQNEAQ (reference sequence). The variable domain in full, with the rest retrieved from reference TRBV7-9 and TRBJ1-2, is DTGVSQNPRHKITKRGQNVTFRCDPISEHNRLYWYRQTLGQGPEFLTYFQNEAQLEKSRLLSDRFSAERPKGSFSTLEIQRTEQGDSAMYLCASSLGQGYGYTFGSGTRLTVV.

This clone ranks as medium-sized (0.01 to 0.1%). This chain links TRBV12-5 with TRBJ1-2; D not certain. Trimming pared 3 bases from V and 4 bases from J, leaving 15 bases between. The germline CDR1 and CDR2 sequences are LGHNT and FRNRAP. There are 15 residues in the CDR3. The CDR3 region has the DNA TGTGCTAGTGGTTTAGGCGGCGGATCCCCCTATGGCTACACCTTC. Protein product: CASGLGGGSPYGYTF.

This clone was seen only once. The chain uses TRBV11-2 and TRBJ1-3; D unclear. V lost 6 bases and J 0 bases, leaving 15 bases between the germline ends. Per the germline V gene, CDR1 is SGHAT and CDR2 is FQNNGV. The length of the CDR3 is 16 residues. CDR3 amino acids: CASSFGLTGSGNTIYF. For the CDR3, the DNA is TGTGCCAGCAGTTTCGGACTTACCGGCTCTGGAAACACCATATATTTT. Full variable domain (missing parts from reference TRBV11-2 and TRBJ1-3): EAGVAQSPRYKIIEKRQSVAFWCNPISGHATLYWYQQILGQGPKLLIQFQNNGVVDDSQLPKDRFSAERLKGVDSTLKIQPAKLEDSAVYLCASSFGLTGSGNTIYFGEGSWLTVV.

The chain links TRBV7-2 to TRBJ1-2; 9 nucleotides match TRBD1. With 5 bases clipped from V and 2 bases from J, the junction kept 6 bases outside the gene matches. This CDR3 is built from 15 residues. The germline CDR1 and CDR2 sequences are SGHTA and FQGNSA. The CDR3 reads CASSPDRGGNYGYTF. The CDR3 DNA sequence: TGTGCCAGCAGCCCAGACAGGGGGGGAAACTATGGCTACACCTTC.

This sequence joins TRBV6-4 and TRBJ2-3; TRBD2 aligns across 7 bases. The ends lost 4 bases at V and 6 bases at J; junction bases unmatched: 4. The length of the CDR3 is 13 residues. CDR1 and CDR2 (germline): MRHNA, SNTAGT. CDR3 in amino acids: CASSGEAGDTQYF. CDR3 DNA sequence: TGTGCCAGCAGTGGGGAAGCGGGGGATACGCAGTATTTT.

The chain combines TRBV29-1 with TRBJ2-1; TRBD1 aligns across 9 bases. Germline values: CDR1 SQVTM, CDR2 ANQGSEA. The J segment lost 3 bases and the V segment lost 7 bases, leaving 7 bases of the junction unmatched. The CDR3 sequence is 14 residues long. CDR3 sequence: CSATKDRGYNEQFF. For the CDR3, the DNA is TGCAGCGCCACTAAGGACAGGGGCTACAATGAGCAGTTCTTC.

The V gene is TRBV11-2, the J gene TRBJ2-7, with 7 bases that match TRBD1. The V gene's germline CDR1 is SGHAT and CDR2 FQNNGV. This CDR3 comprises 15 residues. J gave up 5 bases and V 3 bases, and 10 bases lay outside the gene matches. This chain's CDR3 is CASSFDREEYHEQYF. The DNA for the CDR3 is TGTGCCAGCAGCTTCGACAGGGAAGAATACCACGAGCAGTACTTC.

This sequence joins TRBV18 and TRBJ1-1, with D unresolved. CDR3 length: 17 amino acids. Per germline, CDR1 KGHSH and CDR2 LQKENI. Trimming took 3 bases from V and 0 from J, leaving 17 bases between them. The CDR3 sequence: CASSPLPLSNLNTEAFF. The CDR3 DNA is TGTGCCAGCTCACCCTTACCATTAAGCAACCTGAACACTGAAGCTTTCTTT.

CDR3 in amino acids: CASSLDGGRRSPLHF. DNA for the CDR3: TGTGCCAGCAGCTTAGATGGTGGGAGAAGGTCACCCCTCCACTTT. This rearrangement joins TRBV7-3 to TRBJ1-6; D is uncertain. V shed 2 bases and J shed 10 bases, with 15 bases lying between them. This CDR3 comprises 15 residues. Per germline, CDR1 SGHTA and CDR2 FQGTGA.

The CDR3 loop is CASRVAGRTYNEQFF. CDR3 bases: TGTGCCAGCAGAGTAGCGGGACGAACCTACAATGAGCAGTTCTTC. The chain links TRBV6-5 to TRBJ2-1; 8 bases agree with TRBD2. This CDR3 region has 15 residues. V dropped 6 bases and J dropped 2; count of bases not matched to a gene: 6. The germline V gene has CDR1 MNHEY and CDR2 SVGAGI.

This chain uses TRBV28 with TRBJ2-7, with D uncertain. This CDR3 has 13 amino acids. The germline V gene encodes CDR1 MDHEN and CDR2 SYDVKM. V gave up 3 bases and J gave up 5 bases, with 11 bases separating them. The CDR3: CASSLVLVNEQYF. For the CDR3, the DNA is TGTGCCAGCAGTTTGGTGCTAGTCAACGAGCAGTACTTC.

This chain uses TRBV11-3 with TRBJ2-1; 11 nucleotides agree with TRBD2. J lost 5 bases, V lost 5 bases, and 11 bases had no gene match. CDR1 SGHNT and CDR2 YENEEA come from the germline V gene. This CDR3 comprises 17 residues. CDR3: CASSPRSAGLADNEQFF. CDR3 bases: TGTGCCAGCAGCCCTAGGTCGGCGGGACTAGCGGACAATGAGCAGTTCTTC.

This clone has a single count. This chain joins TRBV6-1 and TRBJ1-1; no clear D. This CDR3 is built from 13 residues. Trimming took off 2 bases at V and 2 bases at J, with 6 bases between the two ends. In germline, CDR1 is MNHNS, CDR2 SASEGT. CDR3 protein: CASSERENTEAFF. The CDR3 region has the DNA TGTGCCAGCAGTGAACGGGAAAACACTGAAGCTTTCTTT.

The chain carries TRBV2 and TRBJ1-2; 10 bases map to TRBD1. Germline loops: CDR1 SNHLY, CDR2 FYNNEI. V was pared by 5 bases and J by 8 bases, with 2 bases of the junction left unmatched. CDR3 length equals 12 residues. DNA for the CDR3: TGTGCCAGCAGTCGGGACAGGGGCGGCTACACCTTC. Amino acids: CASSRDRGGYTF.

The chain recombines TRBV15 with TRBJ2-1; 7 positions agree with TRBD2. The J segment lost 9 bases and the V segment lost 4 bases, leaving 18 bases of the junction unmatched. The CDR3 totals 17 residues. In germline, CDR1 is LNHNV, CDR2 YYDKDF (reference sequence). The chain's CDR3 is CATSNPEGGGSRGEQFF. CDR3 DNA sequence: TGTGCCACCAGCAACCCCGAAGGTGGCGGGAGTAGAGGTGAGCAGTTCTTC. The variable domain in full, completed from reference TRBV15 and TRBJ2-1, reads DAMVIQNPRYQVTQFGKPVTLSCSQTLNHNVMYWYQQKSSQAPKLLFHYYDKDFNNEADTPDNFQSRRPNTSFCFLDIRSPGLGDTAMYLCATSNPEGGGSRGEQFFGPGTRLTVL.